This T cell receptor (beta chain) was captured by sequencing in a study of type 1 and type 2 diabetes patients. PCR was run on genomic DNA. Amplification of the beta chain CDR3 used 30 forward and 13 reverse multiplex primers. TCRdb recomputed calls from the multiplex PCR reads with MiXCR, one row per CDR3 protein. The data show some 250,000 distinct CDR3 sequences, around 47% seen once. The sample consisted of peripheral blood mononuclear cells (PBMCs). The sequence derives from a man aged 18 to 30 with type 2 diabetes.

CDR3 sequence reads: CASSSPGQGSSPLHF. The CDR3 DNA reads TGTGCCAGCAGTTCTCCGGGACAGGGGAGTTCACCCCTCCACTTT. The gene calls are TRBV12-3 or TRBV12-4 and TRBJ1-6; 10 bases map to TRBD1. The trim removed 4 bases at V and 9 bases at J, leaving 6 bases unmatched. This CDR3 contains 15 residues.